One and the same sample provided the 31 T cell receptor beta chains below, sequenced in a study of cytomegalovirus exposure and HLA in healthy donors. Vbeta (60) and Jbeta (13) primers were used in the PCR. The assay was immunoSEQ multiplex PCR, and TCRdb's table has in-frame clones only and misses some. The table records roughly 150,000 clones, roughly a tenth of them present only once. Sequencing was performed on PBMCs. The source of these receptors is a male donor in good health and CMV-seronegative.

This clone came up a few times. The chain carries TRBV4-1 and TRBJ1-2, with TRBD1 as a possible D gene (6 bases). CDR3 length: 16 residues. Trimming took off 3 bases at V and 2 bases at J, with 16 bases between the two ends. Germline V gives CDR1 MGHRA, CDR2 YSYEKL. Here the CDR3 DNA reads TGCGCCAGCAGCCATCCCCGGACAGAGAGGAACTATGGCTACACCTTC. Translated, it gives CASSHPRTERNYGYTF.

Only a few counts were recorded for this clone. The same CDR3 can be traced to other DNA sequences in this sample. The rearrangement joins TRBV5-1 to TRBJ1-1; D may be TRBD1 (5 bases). The V end was cut by 2 bases, the J end by 1 base, with 6 bases between. Germline V gene sequence: CDR1 SGHRS, CDR2 YFSETQ. CDR3 size: 13 residues. CDR3 residues: CASSLQENTEAFF. The CDR3 bases are TGCGCCAGCAGCTTACAGGAGAACACTGAAGCTTTCTTT.

This clone was picked up a small number of times. The chain links TRBV18 to TRBJ2-7; D may be TRBD1 (6 bases). Looked up from germline, CDR1 is KGHSH and CDR2 is LQKENI. V shed 6 bases and J shed 0 bases, with 15 bases lying between them. CDR3 length: 15 amino acids. CDR3 sequence reads: CASSPDRTFSYEQYF. The CDR3 DNA follows: TGTGCCAGCTCCCCCGACAGGACATTCTCCTACGAGCAGTACTTC.

This clone was found a few times. The chain combines TRBV11-2 with TRBJ1-1; 7 bases fit TRBD1. Losses at the gene ends were 4 bases for V and 1 base for J; bases not matched to a gene: 15. The CDR3 is 18 residues long. The V gene's germline CDR1 is SGHAT and CDR2 FQNNGV. CDR3 DNA sequence: TGTGCCAGCAGCTCCTCTCGACAGGGAACATTGGGGAACACTGAAGCTTTCTTT. Protein product: CASSSSRQGTLGNTEAFF.

The V and J genes are TRBV28 and TRBJ1-4, with D hard to call. Germline CDR1 is MDHEN and CDR2 is SYDVKM. V lost 7 bases and J lost 8, with 17 bases in between. This CDR3 region has 14 residues. DNA of the CDR3: TGTGCCAGCAATTCCCCTCGGGTACACGAAAAACTGTTTTTT. Translating gives CASNSPRVHEKLFF.

The V call is TRBV7-2, the J call TRBJ1-2; D is possibly TRBD1 (5 bases). Looked up from germline, CDR1 is SGHTA and CDR2 is FQGNSA. Trimming pared 5 bases from V and 0 bases from J, leaving 19 bases between. The CDR3 is 17 amino acids. Here the CDR3 reads CASSTGARGPANYGYTF. The CDR3 region has the DNA TGTGCCAGCAGCACCGGAGCGCGGGGACCAGCTAACTATGGCTACACCTTC.

A few counts support this clone. This chain joins TRBV2 and TRBJ2-7, with D possibly TRBD2 on 5 matching bases. This CDR3 region has 12 residues. The germline V and J ends were trimmed by 8 bases and 4 bases, with 12 bases remaining between them. CDR1 is SNHLY and CDR2 is FYNNEI in the germline V gene. The chain's CDR3 is CASSRGAYEQYF. The CDR3 DNA reads TGTGCCAGCTCCCGGGGTGCGTACGAGCAGTACTTC.

The chain combines TRBV11-2 with TRBJ2-1; 9 bases match TRBD2. Trimming took 5 bases from V and 10 from J; bases not matched to a gene: 24. The CDR3 covers 19 residues. The germline CDR1 and CDR2 sequences are SGHAT and FQNNGV. The CDR3 nucleotides are TGTGCCAGCAGCCCGTTAGCCCCAGGGGCGGGGGGGCAGATATGGGAGCAGTTCTTC. Translation: CASSPLAPGAGGQIWEQFF.

This clone was observed a few times. The sample has other DNA sequences that encode this CDR3 too. This chain connects TRBV9 to TRBJ1-2; a possible D gene is TRBD1 (5 bases). Deletions cut 5 bases from V and 7 bases from J, with 18 bases between. Germline V gene data show CDR1 as SGDLS and CDR2 as YYNGEE. The CDR3 consists of 14 residues. The CDR3 protein is CASSPVRGNTGYTF. DNA for the CDR3: TGTGCCAGCAGTCCGGTAAGGGGAAACACTGGCTACACCTTC.

The gene calls are TRBV9 and TRBJ1-5, with no clear D. The CDR3 is 14 residues long. Germline values: CDR1 SGDLS, CDR2 YYNGEE. The germline V and J ends were trimmed by 0 bases and 4 bases, with 8 bases remaining between them. The CDR3 region is CASSVGGMNQPQHF. The CDR3 DNA reads TGTGCCAGCAGCGTAGGAGGCATGAATCAGCCCCAGCATTTT.

The chain employs TRBV7-9 and TRBJ2-1; D is perhaps TRBD1 (7 bases). This CDR3 comprises 14 residues. Germline V gene lookup returns CDR1 SEHNR and CDR2 FQNEAQ (reference sequence). The ends were cut back, 4 bases at V and 9 bases at J, with 16 bases in the middle. Here the CDR3 reads CASSSQGGTSEQFF. The CDR3 DNA is TGTGCCAGCAGCTCGCAGGGGGGAACCAGTGAGCAGTTCTTC.

In its sample, this clone was seen a few times. The J gene is TRBJ1-2, the V gene TRBV28; 10 bases line up with TRBD1. Germline V CDR1 and CDR2: MDHEN, SYDVKM. This CDR3 region has 18 residues. Trimming at V came to 10 bases and at J to 2 bases, leaving 19 bases not matched to a gene. In nucleotides, the CDR3 is TGTGCCATCTTAATGGGGCAGACAGGGGGCGCATCCAACTATGGCTACACCTTC. This translates into CAILMGQTGGASNYGYTF.

J is TRBJ1-2 and V is TRBV7-6; D remains unclear. Trimming pared 5 bases from V and 4 bases from J, leaving 8 bases between. CDR3 length: 12 residues. Germline values: CDR1 SGHVS, CDR2 FNYEAQ. The CDR3 region is CASSPHPYGYTF. CDR3 DNA sequence: TGTGCCAGCAGCCCCCATCCCTATGGCTACACCTTC.

This clone was observed a few times. This chain uses TRBV5-1 with TRBJ2-2; D is unresolved. V gave up 1 base and J gave up 1 base, with 5 bases separating them. The CDR3 totals 14 residues. The germline V gene has CDR1 SGHRS and CDR2 YFSETQ. The CDR3 is CASSLTRNTGELFF. CDR3 nucleotides: TGCGCCAGCAGCTTGACAAGGAACACCGGGGAGCTGTTTTTT.

This clone has just a few counts. The rearrangement uses TRBV27 and TRBJ2-7; no clear D gene. The ends were cut back, 2 bases at V and 0 bases at J, with 5 bases in the middle. Germline values: CDR1 MNHEY, CDR2 SMNVEV (reference sequence). CDR3 length equals 13 residues. CDR3 in amino acids: CASSLGTSYEQYF. CDR3 nucleotide sequence: TGTGCCAGCAGTTTAGGCACCTCCTACGAGCAGTACTTC.

The chain couples TRBV19 to TRBJ1-2, with D maybe TRBD1 (5 bases). V dropped 6 bases and J dropped 12 bases, with 17 bases sitting between them. The germline V gene has CDR1 LNHDA and CDR2 SQIVND (reference sequence). The CDR3 extends over 12 amino acids. The CDR3 DNA reads as TGTGCCAGTAGCCCCCCCTGGGGGGGACACACCTTC. It encodes CASSPPWGGHTF.

This clone was detected only a few times. This chain uses TRBV7-8 with TRBJ1-1; no firm D call. The CDR3 totals 14 residues. In germline, CDR1 is SGHVS, CDR2 FQNEAQ. Trimming removed 7 bases from V and 1 base from J, with 13 bases in between. CDR3 sequence (DNA): TGTGCCAGCACCATCGGTACGGGGAACACTGAAGCTTTCTTT. Its protein is CASTIGTGNTEAFF.

This clone was counted between two and nine times. The gene calls are TRBV5-1 and TRBJ1-4; 8 bases map to TRBD1. V gave up 4 bases and J gave up 0 bases; unmatched junction bases: 2. CDR1 is SGHRS and CDR2 is YFSETQ in the germline V gene. The CDR3 runs to 15 residues. CDR3 sequence: CASSPGQATNEKLFF. For the CDR3, the DNA is TGCGCCAGCAGCCCGGGACAGGCAACTAATGAAAAACTGTTTTTT.

The rearrangement uses TRBV10-2 and TRBJ2-3; 8 positions agree with TRBD2. Germline lookup yields CDR1 WSHSY and CDR2 SAAADI. The CDR3 loop spans 17 amino acids. Trimming took 4 bases from V and 3 from J; bases not matched to a gene: 12. The CDR3 is CASSGRSERGRTDTQYF. The CDR3 DNA is TGCGCCAGCAGTGGGAGGAGTGAGCGGGGGAGGACAGATACGCAGTATTTT.

The rearrangement links TRBV28 to TRBJ1-2, with 10 bases that match TRBD1. The CDR3 has 16 amino acids. Losses at the gene ends were 3 bases for V and 0 bases for J; bases not matched to a gene: 4. Per the germline V gene, CDR1 is MDHEN and CDR2 is SYDVKM. Written as DNA, the CDR3 is TGTGCCAGCAGTTTGGTAGGACAGGGGGCTAACTATGGCTACACCTTC. Translation: CASSLVGQGANYGYTF.

The V and J genes are TRBV7-9 and TRBJ2-7, with 7 bases lining up with TRBD1. Germline values: CDR1 SEHNR, CDR2 FQNEAQ (reference sequence). J lost 1 base, V lost 0 bases, and 9 bases had no gene match. CDR3 length equals 17 residues. The CDR3 is CASSLAGGQVSSYEQYF. CDR3 sequence (DNA): TGTGCCAGCAGCTTAGCAGGTGGACAGGTTTCTTCCTACGAGCAGTACTTC.

This chain joins TRBV5-1 and TRBJ2-3; TRBD2 aligns across 10 bases. With 0 bases clipped from V and 3 bases from J, the junction kept 4 bases outside the gene matches. Germline V CDR1 and CDR2: SGHRS, YFSETQ. CDR3 size: 16 residues. CDR3 bases: TGCGCCAGCAGCTTGGATCCTAGCGGGAGAACAGATACGCAGTATTTT. Its translation: CASSLDPSGRTDTQYF.

This clone has a handful of counts. The V and J genes are TRBV19 and TRBJ2-7; 12 bases map to TRBD2. The CDR3 is 14 amino acids. CDR1 and CDR2 (germline): LNHDA, SQIVND (reference sequence). With V trimmed by 9 bases and J by 0 bases, 3 bases remained unmatched. The CDR3 sequence is CASRLAGDSYEQYF. The CDR3, as DNA: TGTGCCAGCCGACTAGCGGGAGACTCCTACGAGCAGTACTTC.

This clone was counted between two and nine times. The V gene is TRBV5-6, the J gene TRBJ2-7; TRBD1 aligns across 10 bases. Trimming at V came to 4 bases and at J to 3 bases, leaving 4 bases not matched to a gene. Germline lookup yields CDR1 SGHDT and CDR2 YYEEEE. The length of the CDR3 is 14 residues. CDR3 region: CASSNRDRGYEQYF. The CDR3 DNA reads TGTGCCAGCAGCAATCGGGACAGGGGCTACGAGCAGTACTTC.

In its sample, this clone was seen a few times. This rearrangement joins TRBV2 to TRBJ2-3, with D possibly TRBD2 on 6 matching bases. Between the trimmed V and J ends, which lost 7 bases and 4 bases, there was a span of 18 bases. Germline CDR1 is SNHLY and CDR2 is FYNNEI. The CDR3 spans 15 residues. The CDR3 DNA sequence: TGTGCCAGCACCCTATTAGCTGGAGGGCCAGATACGCAGTATTTT. Protein product: CASTLLAGGPDTQYF. Supplemented by reference TRBV2 and TRBJ2-3, the full variable domain reads EPEVTQTPSHQVTQMGQEVILRCVPISNHLYFYWYRQILGQKVEFLVSFYNNEISEKSEIFDDQFSVERPDGSNFTLKIRSTKLEDSAMYFCASTLLAGGPDTQYFGPGTRLTVL.

The chain combines TRBV28 with TRBJ1-5; no reliable D call. Germline V lookup: CDR1 MDHEN, CDR2 SYDVKM. The CDR3 consists of 17 residues. V was trimmed by 1 base and J by 2 bases, leaving 15 bases between them. The CDR3 is CASSLSGRGYGNQPQHF. CDR3 in DNA: TGTGCCAGCAGTTTATCCGGGCGAGGGTACGGCAATCAGCCCCAGCATTTT. The full variable domain, with the rest looked up from reference TRBV28 and TRBJ1-5, is DVKVTQSSRYLVKRTGEKVFLECVQDMDHENMFWYRQDPGLGLRLIYFSYDVKMKEKGDIPEGYSVSREKKERFSLILESASTNQTSMYLCASSLSGRGYGNQPQHFGDGTRLSIL.

This clone has only a few counts. The rearrangement links TRBV27 to TRBJ1-2; 7 bases are shared with TRBD1. Germline V gene lookup returns CDR1 MNHEY and CDR2 SMNVEV (reference sequence). V shed 4 bases, J shed 5 bases, and the junction held 16 bases outside the gene matches. The CDR3 has 17 residues. CDR3 coding DNA: TGTGCCAGCAGTTCCCCTCTCGGACAGGCCGGCGGGTATGGCTACACCTTC. Translation gives CASSSPLGQAGGYGYTF.

This chain uses TRBV19 with TRBJ2-1; TRBD2 aligns across 9 bases. CDR1 is LNHDA, CDR2 SQIVND, per germline (reference sequence). The CDR3 contains 15 residues. V was clipped by 8 bases and J by 6 bases; unmatched bases: 11. In nucleotides, the CDR3 is TGTGCCAGTCAGGCGACTAGCGGCACTCCCAATGAGCAGTTCTTC. Translation gives CASQATSGTPNEQFF. Supplemented by reference TRBV19 and TRBJ2-1, the full variable domain reads DGGITQSPKYLFRKEGQNVTLSCEQNLNHDAMYWYRQDPGQGLRLIYYSQIVNDFQKGDIAEGYSVSREKKESFPLTVTSAQKNPTAFYLCASQATSGTPNEQFFGPGTRLTVL.

This clone was seen a few times. The rearrangement uses TRBV4-3 and TRBJ1-1, with D tentatively TRBD1 (5 bases). Trimming shortened V by 1 base and J by 7 bases, and 13 bases separated the two germline ends. In germline, CDR1 is LGHNA, CDR2 YSLEER. The CDR3 totals 14 residues. The CDR3 sequence is CASSQVEGAREAFF. CDR3 nucleotide sequence: TGCGCCAGCAGCCAAGTGGAAGGGGCTCGTGAAGCTTTCTTT.

The chain recombines TRBV27 with TRBJ2-1; TRBD1 aligns across 9 bases. The V and J ends lost 7 bases and 5 bases, in that order; junction bases with no gene match: 6. The germline V gene encodes CDR1 MNHEY and CDR2 SMNVEV (reference sequence). CDR3 length equals 14 residues. The CDR3 bases are TGTGCCAGCAAACAGGGGGCGCAGAACAATGAGCAGTTCTTC. This encodes CASKQGAQNNEQFF.

The table lists this clone with a few counts. J is TRBJ2-5 and V is TRBV5-1, with 8 positions matching TRBD1. Germline V gives CDR1 SGHRS, CDR2 YFSETQ. With V trimmed by 0 bases and J by 4 bases, 8 bases remained unmatched. The CDR3 totals 16 residues. DNA of the CDR3: TGCGCCAGCAGCTTGGGGACAGGGTTGGGCGGAGAGACCCAGTACTTC. Protein sequence: CASSLGTGLGGETQYF. The full variable domain, rest sourced from reference TRBV5-1 and TRBJ2-5, is KAGVTQTPRYLIKTRGQQVTLSCSPISGHRSVSWYQQTPGQGLQFLFEYFSETQRNKGNFPGRFSGRQFSNSRSEMNVSTLELGDSALYLCASSLGTGLGGETQYFGPGTRLLVL.